This T cell receptor beta chain was sequenced for a study of cytomegalovirus exposure and HLA in healthy donors. Worth noting for this clone: As yet, its antigen is unknown.

Trimming pared 0 bases from V and 4 bases from J, leaving 7 bases between. This CDR3 has 13 amino acids. CDR1 and CDR2 (germline): SGHRS, YFSETQ. Broader study findings: Later analysis suggested most CMV-associated TCR beta chains were HLA-restricted. The study flagged approximately 180 TCR beta chains as cytomegalovirus-associated.

13 Jbeta primers and 60 Vbeta primers were used for the PCR. Method: immunoSEQ multiplex PCR; TCRdb's copy keeps in-frame clones and lacks some. The data show 95,000 to 150,000 clones, around 82% seen once. This chain connects TRBV5-1 to TRBJ1-2; D unclear. The receptor was isolated from a female donor in good health and CMV-seronegative. Sequencing used PBMCs. The DNA of the CDR3 is TGCGCCAGCAGCTTGGCACAGACCTATGGCTACACCTTC. This codes for CASSLAQTYGYTF.